The 22 T cell receptor beta chains below all came from one sample that was sequenced in a study of T cell repertoires in cytomegalovirus infection. From the reads, TCRdb called clonotypes with MiXCR, one entry per CDR3 protein. The table lists approximately 150,000 distinct CDR3 sequences, about a sixth of them singletons, with around 20% in the top ten. Specimen: CD8+ T cells from PBMCs. The receptors derive from a human donor in good health (CMV status not recorded). Some clones in this sample may be carry-over from other donors' samples.

This clonotype was counted only a few times. J is TRBJ2-7 and V is TRBV7-3, with D possibly called TRBD1 or TRBD2 (5 bases each). CDR1 and CDR2 from the germline V gene are SGHTA and FQGTGA. The CDR3 sequence is 15 residues long. Trimming took 6 bases from V and 6 from J, leaving 21 bases between them. In DNA form, the CDR3 reads TGTGCCAGCAGAGCTGTGAGGGGAAGAGAGGGCGAGCAGTACTTC. It translates to CASRAVRGREGEQYF.

This clonotype was detected only a few times. The chain joins TRBV7-8 to TRBJ2-7, with D tentatively TRBD1 or TRBD2 (5 bases each). CDR3 length equals 13 residues. Trimming pared 4 bases from V and 7 bases from J, leaving 14 bases between. Germline assignment: CDR1 SGHVS and CDR2 FQNEAQ. The CDR3 region is CASSSGRGGEQYF. CDR3 nucleotide sequence: TGTGCCAGCAGCTCCGGTCGTGGGGGAGAGCAGTACTTC.

J is TRBJ1-1 and V is TRBV7-4, with D possibly being TRBD1 (5 bases). Between the trimmed V and J ends, which lost 5 bases and 5 bases, there was a span of 18 bases. Looked up from germline, CDR1 is SGHVT and CDR2 is SQSDAQ. The CDR3 is made up of 15 amino acids. The CDR3 coding sequence is TGTGCCAGCAGCATAAGGGGAGATGAGGTGACTGAAGCTTTCTTT. This translates into CASSIRGDEVTEAFF.

This clonotype appeared a few times. The chain employs TRBV10-3 and TRBJ1-5; TRBD1 matches 9 bases. Unmatched junction bases numbered 3, after V lost 5 bases and J lost 1 base. Germline values: CDR1 ENHRY, CDR2 SYGVKD. The CDR3 length is 15 residues. The CDR3 loop is CAISRTGDSNQPQHF. The CDR3 DNA sequence: TGTGCCATCAGTAGGACAGGGGACAGCAATCAGCCCCAGCATTTT.

This sequence joins TRBV12-3 or TRBV12-4 and TRBJ2-5, with 8 positions matching TRBD2. The CDR3 length is 15 residues. The V and J ends lost 6 bases and 5 bases, in that order; junction bases with no gene match: 11. The CDR3 here is CASSPGSGMVETQYF. In nucleotides, the CDR3 is TGTGCCAGCAGCCCGGGTAGCGGGATGGTGGAGACCCAGTACTTC.

The chain employs TRBV11-2 and TRBJ2-7, with 9 nucleotides matching TRBD1. V lost 7 bases, J lost 6 bases, and 10 bases stayed unmatched. The CDR3 spans 14 residues. Germline V lookup: CDR1 SGHAT, CDR2 FQNNGV. The CDR3 is CASKIGQGYFEQYF. Written as DNA, the CDR3 is TGTGCCAGCAAAATAGGACAGGGGTATTTCGAGCAGTACTTC. The full variable domain, completed using reference TRBV11-2 and TRBJ2-7, is EAGVAQSPRYKIIEKRQSVAFWCNPISGHATLYWYQQILGQGPKLLIQFQNNGVVDDSQLPKDRFSAERLKGVDSTLKIQPAKLEDSAVYLCASKIGQGYFEQYFGPGTRLTVT.

V and J are TRBV11-2 and TRBJ2-7; D is possibly TRBD1 or TRBD2 (5 bases each). Trimming removed 5 bases from V and 6 bases from J, with 17 bases in between. Germline-derived CDR1 and CDR2 are SGHAT and FQNNGV. The length of the CDR3 is 14 residues. CDR3 region: CASSQSGRATEQYF. The CDR3 DNA follows: TGTGCCAGCAGCCAAAGCGGCAGGGCAACCGAGCAGTACTTC. The variable domain in full, with the rest retrieved from reference TRBV11-2 and TRBJ2-7, is EAGVAQSPRYKIIEKRQSVAFWCNPISGHATLYWYQQILGQGPKLLIQFQNNGVVDDSQLPKDRFSAERLKGVDSTLKIQPAKLEDSAVYLCASSQSGRATEQYFGPGTRLTVT.

This sequence joins TRBV7-9 and TRBJ1-1; D is undetermined. The CDR3 covers 12 residues. Trimming stripped 6 bases from V and 2 bases from J, with 7 bases between. Germline V gives CDR1 SEHNR, CDR2 FQNEAQ (reference sequence). CDR3 coding DNA: TGTGCCAGCAGTCCTACTAACACTGAAGCTTTCTTT. It translates to CASSPTNTEAFF.

The chain combines TRBV27 with TRBJ1-1, with D unresolved. The V end lost 3 bases, the J end lost 8 bases, and 13 bases lay between the germline ends. The CDR3 spans 13 residues. Germline V gene data show CDR1 as MNHEY and CDR2 as SMNVEV (reference sequence). CDR3 region: CASSFLGQTEAFF. The CDR3 bases are TGTGCCAGCAGTTTTTTGGGTCAGACGGAAGCTTTCTTT.

There are a few counts of this clonotype. V and J are TRBV14 and TRBJ2-1, with TRBD2 matching over 7 bases. The germline CDR1 and CDR2 sequences are SGHDN and FVKESK. This CDR3 is 15 amino acids long. The J segment lost 6 bases and the V segment lost 4 bases, leaving 9 bases of the junction unmatched. The CDR3: CASSPWAGDLNEQFF. As DNA, the CDR3 is TGTGCCAGCAGCCCTTGGGCGGGGGACCTCAATGAGCAGTTCTTC.

This chain links TRBV7-4 with TRBJ2-2, with a weak D call TRBD2 (5 bases). Germline lookup yields CDR1 SGHVT and CDR2 SQSDAQ. Between the trimmed V and J ends, which lost 11 bases and 6 bases, there was a span of 19 bases. The CDR3 extends over 14 amino acids. The DNA of the CDR3 is TGTGCCTCCCAATCTAGCTATCAGGCCGGGGAGCTGTTTTTT. Translation gives CASQSSYQAGELFF.

Comment on this clonotype: At one of its ends the junction is not consistent with the germline gene, which may arise from a read error. J is TRBJ2-7 and V is TRBV27, with D perhaps assigned TRBD1 or TRBD2 (6 bases each). CDR1 is MNHEY and CDR2 is SMNVEV in the germline V gene (reference sequence). This CDR3 is built from 14 residues. For the CDR3, the DNA is TGTGCCGGCAGTACAACCGGGGGCAGAGGCGAGCAGTACTTC. Translated: CAGSTTGGRGEQYF.

This clonotype came up a few times. This chain connects TRBV28 to TRBJ2-1; weak D call: TRBD1 (5 bases). CDR3 length equals 14 residues. Germline lookup yields CDR1 MDHEN and CDR2 SYDVKM. Trimming cost V 6 bases and J 4 bases, with 13 bases left between them. CDR3 loop: CASRGRGGYNEQFF. The CDR3 nucleotides read TGTGCCAGCAGGGGGCGCGGCGGATACAATGAGCAGTTCTTC.

This chain uses TRBV7-8 with TRBJ2-7; D may be TRBD1 or TRBD2 (6 bases each). V was shortened by 2 bases and J by 1 base, with 15 bases between the two germline ends. This CDR3 spans 16 amino acids. The germline gives CDR1 SGHVS, CDR2 FQNEAQ. CDR3 sequence reads: CASSLWGAKGSYEQYF. The CDR3 DNA is TGTGCCAGCAGCTTATGGGGGGCGAAGGGTTCCTACGAGCAGTACTTC.

This clonotype was detected a few times. The chain employs TRBV7-9 and TRBJ2-5, with 9 bases fitting TRBD2. CDR1 SEHNR and CDR2 FQNEAQ come from the germline V gene (reference sequence). Unmatched junction bases numbered 20, after V lost 4 bases and J lost 2 bases. CDR3 length: 20 amino acids. DNA of the CDR3: TGTGCCAGCAGCTGCTCCGGGGGGTCTAGCGGGGAAACTCTTCAAGAGACCCAGTACTTC. Translating gives CASSCSGGSSGETLQETQYF.

This clonotype has a handful of counts. The rearrangement joins TRBV7-9 to TRBJ2-7, with no clear D. CDR3 length: 12 amino acids. Germline assignment: CDR1 SEHNR and CDR2 FQNEAQ (reference sequence). Deletions cut 4 bases from V and 6 bases from J, with 10 bases between. Written as DNA, the CDR3 is TGTGCCAGCAGCTCAATACCAGGCGAGCAGTACTTC. Its translation: CASSSIPGEQYF.

There are many counts of this clonotype. This chain connects TRBV27 to TRBJ2-7, with 10 nucleotides matching TRBD1. Per germline, CDR1 MNHEY and CDR2 SMNVEV (reference sequence). The junction had 6 bases not matched to a gene; V was cut back by 4 bases and J by 6 bases. The CDR3 spans 14 residues. The CDR3 bases are TGTGCCAGCAGTTCCCCGGGACAGGGGAGCGAGCAGTACTTC. Its protein product is CASSSPGQGSEQYF.

This clonotype was observed a few times. This chain joins TRBV12-3 or TRBV12-4 and TRBJ2-1; D gene ambiguous. The CDR3 contains 11 residues. As DNA, the CDR3 is TGTGCTTCAGGCTCCTACAATGAGCAGTTCTTC. As protein: CASGSYNEQFF.

This clonotype was detected only a few times. The V call is TRBV6-4, the J call TRBJ2-1; 10 bases agree with TRBD2. With 3 bases clipped from V and 6 bases from J, the junction kept 2 bases outside the gene matches. Germline CDR1 is MRHNA and CDR2 is SNTAGT. CDR3 length: 14 residues. The CDR3 DNA is TGTGCCAGCAGTGAAGCGGGGGGGCGCAATGAGCAGTTCTTC. Residues: CASSEAGGRNEQFF.

The chain joins TRBV7-2 to TRBJ2-3, with TRBD1 as a possible D gene (5 bases). The CDR3 has 17 residues. Germline loops: CDR1 SGHTA, CDR2 FQGNSA. The ends were cut back, 1 base at V and 0 bases at J, with 14 bases in the middle. CDR3 loop: CASSLEGVSASTDTQYF. The DNA of the CDR3 is TGTGCCAGCAGCTTAGAAGGGGTGTCGGCTAGCACAGATACGCAGTATTTT.

This chain uses TRBV7-2 with TRBJ1-2, with 7 bases aligning to TRBD1. The CDR3 runs to 15 residues. V dropped 5 bases and J dropped 4; count of bases not matched to a gene: 10. The germline CDR1 and CDR2 sequences are SGHTA and FQGNSA. CDR3 nucleotide sequence: TGTGCCAGCAGCACCCGGGACAGCTTTACCTATGGCTACACCTTC. It specifies CASSTRDSFTYGYTF.

This clonotype came up a few times. The V call is TRBV7-6, the J call TRBJ2-1; 14 positions agree with TRBD2. The CDR3 loop spans 16 amino acids. V trimming: 4 bases; J trimming: 10 bases; junction bases outside the gene matches: 9. Per germline, CDR1 SGHVS and CDR2 FNYEAQ. CDR3 loop: CASSSREGLAGVEQFF. In DNA, the CDR3 is TGTGCCAGCAGCTCCCGAGAGGGACTAGCGGGAGTCGAGCAGTTCTTC.